Following are 8 T cell receptor beta chains from one sample sequenced in a study of cytomegalovirus exposure and HLA in healthy donors. This PCR relied on a set of 60 Vbeta primers and 13 Jbeta primers. Only in-frame clones appear in the TCRdb table, and some are missing; sequencing was by immunoSEQ multiplex PCR. The repertoire holds about 160,000 clones, with 70% to 80% as singletons. The sample consisted of PBMCs. These receptors all stem from a man between 18 and 35 years old in good health and CMV-seropositive.

The chain uses TRBV9 and TRBJ2-5, with 7 bases that match TRBD1. Per the germline V gene, CDR1 is SGDLS and CDR2 is YYNGEE. V trimming: 3 bases; J trimming: 2 bases; junction bases outside the gene matches: 1. This CDR3 region has 13 residues. The CDR3, as DNA: TGTGCCAGCAGCGCGGGACAGCAAGAGACCCAGTACTTC. Translated, it gives CASSAGQQETQYF.

This clone came up once. The chain employs TRBV4-3 and TRBJ2-1, with 11 bases fitting TRBD2. V shed 8 bases, J shed 0 bases, and the junction held 3 bases outside the gene matches. Germline values: CDR1 LGHNA, CDR2 YSLEER. The CDR3 is made up of 15 amino acids. DNA for the CDR3: TGCGCCAGCGGAACTAGCGGGAGCTCCTACAATGAGCAGTTCTTC. It yields the protein CASGTSGSSYNEQFF.

The chain links TRBV7-2 to TRBJ2-3; no firm D call. Trimming took 1 base from V and 0 from J, leaving 8 bases between them. The CDR3 consists of 15 residues. The germline gives CDR1 SGHTA, CDR2 FQGNSA. The CDR3, as DNA: TGTGCCAGCAGCTTAGGGGCCAGGAGCACAGATACGCAGTATTTT. Amino acid sequence: CASSLGARSTDTQYF. The variable domain in full, with the rest retrieved from reference TRBV7-2 and TRBJ2-3, is GAGVSQSPSNKVTEKGKDVELRCDPISGHTALYWYRQSLGQGLEFLIYFQGNSAPDKSGLPSDRFSAERTGGSVSTLTIQRTQQEDSAVYLCASSLGARSTDTQYFGPGTRLTVL.

The chain employs TRBV11-3 and TRBJ2-4; TRBD2 aligns across 8 bases. The germline V gene has CDR1 SGHNT and CDR2 YENEEA. The V segment lost 5 bases and the J segment 0 bases; nucleotides outside the gene matches: 6. The CDR3 is 16 residues long. The CDR3 here is CASSGGRTLAKNIQYF. The CDR3 DNA is TGTGCCAGCAGCGGCGGGAGGACCTTAGCCAAAAACATTCAGTACTTC.

The rearrangement uses TRBV9 and TRBJ1-4; D possibly corresponds to TRBD1 (6 bases). Germline V gene data show CDR1 as SGDLS and CDR2 as YYNGEE. V lost 3 bases and J lost 7, with 10 bases in between. The CDR3 contains 13 residues. Here the CDR3 DNA reads TGTGCCAGCAGCGCAACAGGGTTTGAAAAACTGTTTTTT. This gives the protein CASSATGFEKLFF.

This clone was seen just once. The genes are TRBV5-4 and TRBJ1-1; TRBD1 agrees at 8 bases. This CDR3 is 15 amino acids long. Per germline, CDR1 SGHNT and CDR2 YYREEE (reference sequence). Germline trimming cut 4 bases from V and 8 bases from J; bases unmatched to any gene: 13. CDR3 nucleotide sequence: TGTGCCAGCAGCGCGCCTGAGACAGGGGAGCCGGAAGCTTTCTTT. Translated, it gives CASSAPETGEPEAFF.

The chain links TRBV4-1 to TRBJ2-7, with D tentatively TRBD2 (6 bases). V was trimmed by 5 bases and J by 3 bases, leaving 17 bases between them. Germline V gene data show CDR1 as MGHRA and CDR2 as YSYEKL. This CDR3 region has 15 residues. In DNA form, the CDR3 reads TGCGCCAGCAGCTCAAGAACGGGGGTAGGCTACGAGCAGTACTTC. Amino acids: CASSSRTGVGYEQYF.

This chain links TRBV30 with TRBJ1-1; D remains ambiguous. Trimming shortened V by 0 bases and J by 4 bases, and 9 bases separated the two germline ends. The germline V gene has CDR1 GTSNPN and CDR2 SVGIG (reference sequence). The CDR3 covers 13 residues. CDR3: CAWSVEEGTEAFF. As DNA, the CDR3 is TGTGCCTGGAGTGTCGAAGAGGGCACTGAAGCTTTCTTT.